This T cell receptor beta chain was captured by sequencing in a study of T cell responses to AZD1222 COVID-19 vaccine. Across the whole study: Second doses at about 4 or about 12 weeks were pooled.

The protocol was immunoSEQ multiplex PCR, while the TCRdb copy is restricted to in-frame clones and leaves out a portion. The data show some 130,000 clones, with 80% to 90% seen just once and roughly 2% held by the top ten. With respect to this clone: No antigen is known for it.

Study-wide results and limits: Seropositive AZD1222 recipients at baseline numbered only five or six. Sampling that yielded the repertoires occurred only after the peak T cell response. Spike-specific TCR breadth and depth both grew after two AZD1222 doses.

The sequence was obtained from an adult in good health. Source: peripheral blood, taken on day 0 of AZD1222 vaccination.

DNA for the CDR3: TGCGCCAGCAGTAGCGTTTCACCGGGACTAGCGGGAGGTAGCTACGAGCAGTACTTC. It specifies CASSSVSPGLAGGSYEQYF. This rearrangement joins TRBV10-2 to TRBJ2-7; 15 nucleotides agree with TRBD2. V was pared by 5 bases and J by 3 bases, with 14 bases of the junction left unmatched. CDR1 and CDR2 (germline): WSHSY, SAAADI. The CDR3 runs to 19 residues.